The 13 T cell receptor beta chains in this list originate from one sample, sequenced in a study of cytomegalovirus exposure and HLA in healthy donors. Primers included in the PCR were 60 Vbeta and 13 Jbeta primers. Produced via immunoSEQ multiplex PCR; TCRdb's table is partial and in-frame only. This sample has 55,000 to 65,000 clones, with 65% to 90% found just once. Sequenced input: PBMCs. The receptors were gathered from a human donor in good health.

This clone was seen only a few times. This chain links TRBV11-3 with TRBJ2-1; D not resolved. Germline CDR1 is SGHNT and CDR2 is YENEEA. CDR3 length: 13 amino acids. Deletions cut 5 bases from V and 3 bases from J, with 8 bases between. For the CDR3, the DNA is TGTGCCAGCAGCCCCAATTTCTACAATGAGCAGTTCTTC. This translates into CASSPNFYNEQFF.

V is TRBV2 and J is TRBJ1-4, with a possible D match to TRBD1 (6 bases). The CDR3 covers 16 residues. Deletions cut 2 bases from V and 7 bases from J, with 17 bases between. CDR1 and CDR2 from the germline V gene are SNHLY and FYNNEI. The chain's CDR3 is CASSEMGRGVGEKLFF. DNA for the CDR3: TGTGCCAGCAGTGAAATGGGCAGGGGCGTGGGTGAAAAACTGTTTTTT.

The J gene is TRBJ2-3, the V gene TRBV5-4, with D perhaps matching TRBD2 (6 bases). V gave up 0 bases and J gave up 4 bases, with 12 bases separating them. This CDR3 is built from 15 residues. The germline CDR1 and CDR2 sequences are SGHNT and YYREEE (reference sequence). The CDR3 loop is CASSLDSKRADTQYF. CDR3 nucleotide sequence: TGTGCCAGCAGCTTGGATAGTAAGCGGGCAGATACGCAGTATTTT.

This rearrangement joins TRBV19 to TRBJ1-5; D unclear. The length of the CDR3 is 13 residues. Germline loops: CDR1 LNHDA, CDR2 SQIVND (reference sequence). V was pared by 7 bases and J by 3 bases, with 10 bases between. In DNA, the CDR3 is TGTGCCAGTACCCAAGACTCCAATCAGCCCCAGCATTTT. It translates to CASTQDSNQPQHF.

The chain joins TRBV5-4 to TRBJ2-1, with TRBD2 matching over 8 bases. V lost 3 bases, J lost 3 bases, and 8 bases stayed unmatched. The germline V gene has CDR1 SGHNT and CDR2 YYREEE (reference sequence). The CDR3 extends over 16 amino acids. CDR3 protein: CASSSGGRGDYNEQFF. CDR3 nucleotides: TGTGCCAGCAGCTCCGGGGGGCGGGGGGACTACAATGAGCAGTTCTTC.

The chain is built from TRBV14 and TRBJ1-3, with 8 bases aligning to TRBD1. Germline loops: CDR1 SGHDN, CDR2 FVKESK. The V and J ends lost 3 bases and 4 bases, in that order; junction bases with no gene match: 20. CDR3 size: 20 residues. The CDR3 DNA is TGTGCCAGCAGCCACTCTCCGGGGCAGGGGGCTTTTAAGTCCGGAAACACCATATATTTT. Translation gives CASSHSPGQGAFKSGNTIYF.

The genes are TRBV30 and TRBJ1-6; D is perhaps TRBD1 (5 bases). Germline loops: CDR1 GTSNPN, CDR2 SVGIG (reference sequence). This CDR3 has 14 amino acids. The V and J ends lost 3 bases and 2 bases respectively, with 8 bases between them. CDR3 in amino acids: CAWRRQTYNSPLHF. The DNA of the CDR3 is TGTGCCTGGAGAAGACAGACCTATAATTCACCCCTCCACTTT.

This clone came up once. The V call is TRBV19, the J call TRBJ1-5; D is ambiguous. The CDR3 length is 17 residues. CDR1 is LNHDA and CDR2 is SQIVND in the germline V gene (reference sequence). V lost 3 bases and J lost 0, with 15 bases in between. This chain's CDR3 is CASSIPPLGSSNQPQHF. The CDR3 bases are TGTGCCAGTAGTATCCCTCCTCTGGGGAGTAGCAATCAGCCCCAGCATTTT. Looking up the rest from reference TRBV19 and TRBJ1-5 gives the full variable domain: DGGITQSPKYLFRKEGQNVTLSCEQNLNHDAMYWYRQDPGQGLRLIYYSQIVNDFQKGDIAEGYSVSREKKESFPLTVTSAQKNPTAFYLCASSIPPLGSSNQPQHFGDGTRLSIL.

CDR3 amino acids: CASSLWGGQGYTF. DNA of the CDR3: TGTGCCAGCAGCTTATGGGGAGGGCAAGGCTACACCTTC. This chain links TRBV5-4 with TRBJ1-2; D is undetermined. V lost 2 bases, J lost 8 bases, and 13 bases lay in between. The germline V gene has CDR1 SGHNT and CDR2 YYREEE (reference sequence). This CDR3 has 13 residues.

The V and J genes are TRBV19 and TRBJ1-6; 9 nucleotides align to TRBD1. V lost 6 bases, J lost 0 bases, and 3 bases stayed unmatched. Germline V gene data show CDR1 as LNHDA and CDR2 as SQIVND (reference sequence). The CDR3 covers 16 residues. Here the CDR3 reads CASRQQGASYNSPLHF. Here the CDR3 DNA reads TGTGCCAGTAGGCAACAGGGGGCCTCCTATAATTCACCCCTCCACTTT.

The gene calls are TRBV7-6 and TRBJ2-3; 11 bases are a match to TRBD2. The V and J ends lost 3 bases and 4 bases, in that order; junction bases with no gene match: 12. The germline gives CDR1 SGHVS, CDR2 FNYEAQ. The CDR3 spans 18 residues. The CDR3 DNA follows: TGTGCCAGCAGCTTCCCAGCCCCCACTAGCGGGAGCCCAGATACGCAGTATTTT. Protein sequence: CASSFPAPTSGSPDTQYF. The variable domain in full, with the rest retrieved from reference TRBV7-6 and TRBJ2-3, is GAGVSQSPRYKVTKRGQDVALRCDPISGHVSLYWYRQALGQGPEFLTYFNYEAQQDKSGLPNDRFSAERPEGSISTLTIQRTEQRDSAMYRCASSFPAPTSGSPDTQYFGPGTRLTVL.

J is TRBJ1-2 and V is TRBV19; the match to TRBD1 covers 8 bases. This CDR3 contains 14 residues. The germline V gene encodes CDR1 LNHDA and CDR2 SQIVND (reference sequence). The V and J ends lost 4 bases and 5 bases, in that order; junction bases with no gene match: 6. The DNA of the CDR3 is TGTGCCAGTAGTACCCAGACAGGGGTTTATGGCTACACCTTC. Encoded protein: CASSTQTGVYGYTF.

The gene calls are TRBV18 and TRBJ2-5, with 11 positions matching TRBD2. Germline CDR1 and CDR2: KGHSH and LQKENI. The length of the CDR3 is 16 residues. V shed 4 bases, J shed 4 bases, and the junction held 8 bases outside the gene matches. This CDR3 is CASSLSTSGARETQYF. CDR3 nucleotides: TGTGCCAGCTCACTCTCGACTAGCGGGGCGAGAGAGACCCAGTACTTC.